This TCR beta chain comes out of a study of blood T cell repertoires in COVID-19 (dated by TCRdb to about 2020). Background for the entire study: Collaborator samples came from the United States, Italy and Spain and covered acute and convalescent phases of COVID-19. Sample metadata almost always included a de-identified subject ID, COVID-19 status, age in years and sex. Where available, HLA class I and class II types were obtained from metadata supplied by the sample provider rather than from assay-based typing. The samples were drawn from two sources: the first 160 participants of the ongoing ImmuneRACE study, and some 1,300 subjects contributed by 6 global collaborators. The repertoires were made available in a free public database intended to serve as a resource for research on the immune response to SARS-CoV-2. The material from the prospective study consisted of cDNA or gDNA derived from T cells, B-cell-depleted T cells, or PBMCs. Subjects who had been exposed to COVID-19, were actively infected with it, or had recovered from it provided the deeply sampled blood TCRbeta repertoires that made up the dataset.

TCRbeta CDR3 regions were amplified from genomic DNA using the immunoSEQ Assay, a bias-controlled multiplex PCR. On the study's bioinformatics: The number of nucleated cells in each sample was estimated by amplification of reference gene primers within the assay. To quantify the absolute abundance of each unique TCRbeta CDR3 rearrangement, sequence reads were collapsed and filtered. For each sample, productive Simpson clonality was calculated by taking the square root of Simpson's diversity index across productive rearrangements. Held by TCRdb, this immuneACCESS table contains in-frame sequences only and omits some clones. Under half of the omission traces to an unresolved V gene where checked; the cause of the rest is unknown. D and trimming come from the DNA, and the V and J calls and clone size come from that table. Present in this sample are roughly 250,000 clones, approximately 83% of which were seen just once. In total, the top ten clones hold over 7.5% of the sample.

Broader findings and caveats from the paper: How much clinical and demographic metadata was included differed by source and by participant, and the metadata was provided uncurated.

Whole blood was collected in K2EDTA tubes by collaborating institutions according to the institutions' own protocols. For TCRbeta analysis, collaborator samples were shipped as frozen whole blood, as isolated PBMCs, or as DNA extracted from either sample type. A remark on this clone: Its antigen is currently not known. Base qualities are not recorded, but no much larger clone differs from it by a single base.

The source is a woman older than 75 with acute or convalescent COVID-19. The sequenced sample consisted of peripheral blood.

The CDR3 region reads CACSDRNNSPLHF. The DNA sequence reads TGTGCCTGTTCGGACAGGAATAATTCACCCCTCCACTTT. The chain was built from TRBV30 and TRBJ1-6; 7 middle bases align to TRBD1. Based on the germline V gene (reference sequence), the CDR1 and CDR2 sequences are GTSNPN and SVGIG. Germline trimming: 6 bases from V, 5 bases from J; junction bases outside gene matches: 4. The CDR3 covers 13 residues, taking in both the cysteine and the phenylalanine. The kept DNA is CDR3 alone, 39 bases in frame from the first base.